This T cell receptor beta chain was found in a study of control samples from healthy donors and cancer patients. Only in-frame clones appear in the TCRdb table, and some are missing; sequencing was by immunoSEQ multiplex PCR. The sample lists more than 140,000 clones; approximately 94% were seen once. In its sample, this clone was seen once. From germline, CDR1 is MNHEY and CDR2 SVGEGT. The CDR3 is made up of 16 amino acids. Trimming cost V 6 bases and J 5 bases; bases outside gene matches: 12. The TCR sequence derives from a man aged 35 to 55 in good health. J is TRBJ2-5 and V is TRBV6-2 or TRBV6-3, with TRBD1 identical over 10 bases. Specimen: blood. CDR3 protein: CASSLQPRTGGETQYF. CDR3 bases: TGTGCCAGCAGCTTGCAACCCCGGACAGGGGGGGAGACCCAGTACTTC.